This T cell receptor (beta chain) was profiled in a study of blood T cells in healthy people across ages. Germline V gene lookup returns CDR1 LGHNA and CDR2 YNFKEQ. J gave up 6 bases and V 0 bases, and 10 bases lay outside the gene matches. This CDR3 is 17 amino acids long. This clonotype has only a few counts. A second PCR of about 6 to 12 cycles used a sample-barcoded 5' primer and a J-beta primer mix. Using its own MiXCR run on the 5' RACE reads, TCRdb lists one record per CDR3 protein. The sample lists 730,000 or so distinct CDR3 sequences, roughly two fifths seen once, with 25% to 35% in the top ten.

The clonotype originates from a man older than 75 in good health. The chain is built from TRBV4-2 and TRBJ2-5; the match to TRBD2 covers 10 bases. What was sequenced was blood. The CDR3 region has the DNA TGTGCCAGCAGCCAAGACGGGGCTAGCGGGAGTATGAAGACCCAGTACTTC. Translating it yields CASSQDGASGSMKTQYF.